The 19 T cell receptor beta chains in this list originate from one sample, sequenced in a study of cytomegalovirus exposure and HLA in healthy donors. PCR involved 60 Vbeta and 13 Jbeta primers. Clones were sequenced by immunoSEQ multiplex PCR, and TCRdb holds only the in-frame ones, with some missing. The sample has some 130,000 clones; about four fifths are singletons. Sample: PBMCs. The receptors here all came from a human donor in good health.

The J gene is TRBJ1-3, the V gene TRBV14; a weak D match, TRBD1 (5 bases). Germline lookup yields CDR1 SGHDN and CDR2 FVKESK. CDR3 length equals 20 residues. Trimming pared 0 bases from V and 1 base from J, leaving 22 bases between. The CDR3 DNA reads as TGTGCCAGCAGCCAAGATCGTCAGGGAAATATGACCCTTTCTGGAAACACCATATATTTT. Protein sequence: CASSQDRQGNMTLSGNTIYF.

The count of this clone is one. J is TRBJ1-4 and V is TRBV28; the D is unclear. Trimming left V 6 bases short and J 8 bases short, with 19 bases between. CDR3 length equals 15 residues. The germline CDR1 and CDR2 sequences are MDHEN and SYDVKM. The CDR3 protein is CASSPGDLRGEKLFF. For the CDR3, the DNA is TGTGCCAGCAGCCCCGGCGACCTTCGAGGGGAAAAACTGTTTTTT.

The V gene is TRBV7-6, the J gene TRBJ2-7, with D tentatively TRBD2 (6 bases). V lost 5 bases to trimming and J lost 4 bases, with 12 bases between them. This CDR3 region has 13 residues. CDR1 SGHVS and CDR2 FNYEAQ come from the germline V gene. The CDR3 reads CASSRGIWYEQYF. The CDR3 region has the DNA TGTGCCAGCAGCCGGGGGATCTGGTACGAGCAGTACTTC.

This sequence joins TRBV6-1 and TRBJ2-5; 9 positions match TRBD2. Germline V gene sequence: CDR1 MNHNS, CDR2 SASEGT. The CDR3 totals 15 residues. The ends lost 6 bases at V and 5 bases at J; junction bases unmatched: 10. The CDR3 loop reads CASRGSGGPGETQYF. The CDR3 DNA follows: TGTGCCAGCAGAGGGAGCGGGGGGCCGGGGGAGACCCAGTACTTC.

CDR3: CSAGTGASGYTF. The CDR3 DNA reads as TGCAGCGCCGGGACAGGGGCTTCTGGCTACACCTTC. This chain uses TRBV29-1 with TRBJ1-2, with 10 positions matching TRBD1. Germline CDR1 reads SQVTM; CDR2 reads ANQGSEA. This CDR3 has 12 residues. Trimming at V came to 7 bases and at J to 7 bases, leaving 6 bases not matched to a gene.

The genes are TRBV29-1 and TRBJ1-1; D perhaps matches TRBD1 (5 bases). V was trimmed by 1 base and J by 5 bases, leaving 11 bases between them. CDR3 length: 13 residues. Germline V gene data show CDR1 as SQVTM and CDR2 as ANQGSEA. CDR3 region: CSVEGQRRTEAFF. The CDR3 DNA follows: TGCAGCGTTGAAGGACAGCGACGTACTGAAGCTTTCTTT.

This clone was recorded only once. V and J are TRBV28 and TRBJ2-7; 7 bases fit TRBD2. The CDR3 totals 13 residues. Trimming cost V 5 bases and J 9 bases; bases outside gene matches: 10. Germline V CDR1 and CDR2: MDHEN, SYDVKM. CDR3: CASSGGVREGQYF. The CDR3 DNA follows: TGTGCCAGCAGTGGGGGGGTGAGAGAGGGGCAGTACTTC.

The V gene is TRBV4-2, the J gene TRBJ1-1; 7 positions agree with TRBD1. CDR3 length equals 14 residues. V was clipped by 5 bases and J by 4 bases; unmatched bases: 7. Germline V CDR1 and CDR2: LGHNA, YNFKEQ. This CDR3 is CASSARQGGTEAFF. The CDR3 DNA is TGTGCCAGCAGCGCGAGACAGGGAGGCACTGAAGCTTTCTTT.

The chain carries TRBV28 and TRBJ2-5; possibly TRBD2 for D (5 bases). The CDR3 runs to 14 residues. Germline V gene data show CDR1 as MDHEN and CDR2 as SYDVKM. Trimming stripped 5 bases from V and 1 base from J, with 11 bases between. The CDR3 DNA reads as TGTGCCAGCAGTCCAGACTACGGCCAAGAGACCCAGTACTTC. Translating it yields CASSPDYGQETQYF.

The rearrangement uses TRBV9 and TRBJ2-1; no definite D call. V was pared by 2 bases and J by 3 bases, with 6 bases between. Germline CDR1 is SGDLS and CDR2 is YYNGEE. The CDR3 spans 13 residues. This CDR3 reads CASSVSDYNEQFF. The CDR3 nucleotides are TGTGCCAGCAGCGTCTCAGACTACAATGAGCAGTTCTTC.

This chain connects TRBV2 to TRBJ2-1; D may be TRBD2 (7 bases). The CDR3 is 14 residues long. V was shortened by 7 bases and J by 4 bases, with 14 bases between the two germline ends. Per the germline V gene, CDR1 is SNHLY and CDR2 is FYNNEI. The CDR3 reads CASTQGRGYNEQFF. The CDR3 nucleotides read TGTGCCAGCACCCAGGGGAGGGGTTACAATGAGCAGTTCTTC.

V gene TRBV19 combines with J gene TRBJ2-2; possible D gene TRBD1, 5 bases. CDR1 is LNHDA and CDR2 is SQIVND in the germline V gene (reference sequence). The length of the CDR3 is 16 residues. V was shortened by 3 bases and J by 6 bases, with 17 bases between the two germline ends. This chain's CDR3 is CASSIEPFPGSGELFF. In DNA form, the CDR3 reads TGTGCCAGTAGTATTGAGCCGTTTCCAGGGTCCGGGGAGCTGTTTTTT.

The chain's CDR3 is CASSGTASGNTIYF. The CDR3 nucleotides read TGTGCCAGCAGCGGGACAGCCTCTGGAAACACCATATATTTT. The V and J genes are TRBV11-2 and TRBJ1-3; 7 bases line up with TRBD1. V gave up 5 bases and J gave up 0 bases; unmatched junction bases: 1. The CDR3 contains 14 residues. Germline lookup yields CDR1 SGHAT and CDR2 FQNNGV. Together with reference TRBV11-2 and TRBJ1-3, the CDR3 gives the full variable domain: EAGVAQSPRYKIIEKRQSVAFWCNPISGHATLYWYQQILGQGPKLLIQFQNNGVVDDSQLPKDRFSAERLKGVDSTLKIQPAKLEDSAVYLCASSGTASGNTIYFGEGSWLTVV.

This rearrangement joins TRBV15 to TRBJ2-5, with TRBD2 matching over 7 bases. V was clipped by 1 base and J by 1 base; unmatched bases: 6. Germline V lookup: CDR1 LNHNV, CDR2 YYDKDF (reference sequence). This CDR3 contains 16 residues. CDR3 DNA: TGTGCCACCAGCAGAGTCAGCGGGGACCTCCAAGAGACCCAGTACTTC. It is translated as CATSRVSGDLQETQYF.

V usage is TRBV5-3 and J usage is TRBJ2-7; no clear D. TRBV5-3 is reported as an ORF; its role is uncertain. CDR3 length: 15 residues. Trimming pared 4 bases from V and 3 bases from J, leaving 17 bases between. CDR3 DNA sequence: TGTGCCAGAAGCCTATGCAGGCTCCTCAACTACGAGCAGTACTTC. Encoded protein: CARSLCRLLNYEQYF.

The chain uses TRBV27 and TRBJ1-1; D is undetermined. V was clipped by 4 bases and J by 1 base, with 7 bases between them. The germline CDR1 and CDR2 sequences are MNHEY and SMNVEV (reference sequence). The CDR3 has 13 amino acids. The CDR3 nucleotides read TGTGCCAGCAGTTCCACGAGGAACACTGAAGCTTTCTTT. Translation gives CASSSTRNTEAFF.

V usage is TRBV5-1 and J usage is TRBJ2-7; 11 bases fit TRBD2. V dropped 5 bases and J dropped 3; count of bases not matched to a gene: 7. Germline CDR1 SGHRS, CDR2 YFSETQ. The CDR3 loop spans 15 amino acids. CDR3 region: CASRTGLAANYEQYF. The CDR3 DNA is TGCGCCAGCAGAACGGGACTAGCGGCGAACTACGAGCAGTACTTC.

CDR3 nucleotide sequence: TGTGCCAGCAGCCATCAGGCGACTGAAGCTTTCTTT. It codes for CASSHQATEAFF. The chain uses TRBV6-5 and TRBJ1-1; D not resolved. Germline V lookup: CDR1 MNHEY, CDR2 SVGAGI. V was clipped by 6 bases and J by 5 bases, with 10 bases between them. This CDR3 has 12 amino acids.

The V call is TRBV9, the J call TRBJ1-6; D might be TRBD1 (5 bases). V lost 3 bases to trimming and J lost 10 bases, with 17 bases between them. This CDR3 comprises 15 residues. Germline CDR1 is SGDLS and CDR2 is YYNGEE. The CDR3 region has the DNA TGTGCCAGCAGCGACCAGACAGAATTTAGGTCACCCCTCCACTTT. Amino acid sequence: CASSDQTEFRSPLHF. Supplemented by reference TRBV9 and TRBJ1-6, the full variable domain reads DSGVTQTPKHLITATGQRVTLRCSPRSGDLSVYWYQQSLDQGLQFLIQYYNGEERAKGNILERFSAQQFPDLHSELNLSSLELGDSALYFCASSDQTEFRSPLHFGNGTRLTVT.